These 15 T cell receptor beta chains were sequenced from one sample in a study of cytomegalovirus exposure and HLA in healthy donors. TCRdb keeps only in-frame clones here, not all; method: immunoSEQ multiplex PCR. The sample lists roughly 330,000 clones, approximately 90% seen once, with 0.95% to 1.5% in the top ten. The specimen sequenced was PBMCs. The origin of the receptors is a woman in her thirties in good health and CMV-seropositive.

The chain joins TRBV6-1 to TRBJ2-7; 9 nucleotides match TRBD1. Trimming cost V 2 bases and J 1 base; bases outside gene matches: 3. The CDR3 spans 15 residues. The germline V gene encodes CDR1 MNHNS and CDR2 SASEGT. As DNA, the CDR3 is TGTGCCAGCAGTGAACCGGGACAGGGTTCCTACGAGCAGTACTTC. Translation: CASSEPGQGSYEQYF.

Remarks on this clone: This sample includes further DNA sequences coding for the same CDR3. V and J are TRBV27 and TRBJ2-6; D unclear. CDR3 size: 13 residues. CDR1 is MNHEY and CDR2 is SMNVEV in the germline V gene (reference sequence). Trimming removed 0 bases from V and 4 bases from J, with 1 base in between. CDR3 protein: CASSLSGANVLTF. In DNA, the CDR3 is TGTGCCAGCAGTTTATCAGGGGCCAACGTCCTGACTTTC.

The CDR3 loop reads CASSKSRTLYQPQHF. In DNA form, the CDR3 reads TGTGCCAGCAGTAAATCCCGGACACTATATCAGCCCCAGCATTTT. The rearrangement links TRBV27 to TRBJ1-5; possible D gene TRBD1, 5 bases. Germline-derived CDR1 and CDR2 are MNHEY and SMNVEV (reference sequence). The length of the CDR3 is 15 residues. Between the trimmed V and J ends, which lost 5 bases and 5 bases, there was a span of 16 bases.

This chain connects TRBV5-8 to TRBJ1-5; D is uncertain. The CDR3 is 13 amino acids. V was shortened by 2 bases and J by 4 bases, with 7 bases between the two germline ends. The germline V gene encodes CDR1 SGHTS and CDR2 YDEGEE. The DNA for the CDR3 is TGTGCCAGCAGCTTACGGACGAATCAGCCCCAGCATTTT. This translates into CASSLRTNQPQHF.

The J gene is TRBJ2-3, the V gene TRBV7-6, with 8 bases that match TRBD2. Unmatched junction bases numbered 7, after V lost 2 bases and J lost 3 bases. The length of the CDR3 is 16 residues. Germline loops: CDR1 SGHVS, CDR2 FNYEAQ. CDR3 sequence (DNA): TGTGCCAGCAGCTTAACCGTAGCGGGAAATACAGATACGCAGTATTTT. The encoded protein is CASSLTVAGNTDTQYF.

The table lists this clone with a few counts. The rearrangement links TRBV11-2 to TRBJ1-1; D might be TRBD1 (5 bases). Germline CDR1 SGHAT, CDR2 FQNNGV. The CDR3 totals 12 residues. V was shortened by 1 base and J by 10 bases, with 10 bases between the two germline ends. The CDR3 protein is CASSLVGTGAFF. CDR3 bases: TGTGCCAGCAGCTTAGTGGGAACAGGAGCTTTCTTT.

This rearrangement joins TRBV6-5 to TRBJ1-5, with TRBD1 identical over 10 bases. V lost 5 bases and J lost 6; bases outside the gene matches: 4. CDR1 is MNHEY, CDR2 SVGAGI, per germline. This CDR3 contains 14 residues. The CDR3 nucleotides read TGTGCCAGCAGTGTGGACAGGGGGATTCAGCCCCAGCATTTT. As protein: CASSVDRGIQPQHF.

The chain is built from TRBV4-1 and TRBJ2-4, with D possibly being TRBD2 (5 bases). CDR1 is MGHRA and CDR2 is YSYEKL in the germline V gene. The CDR3 has 13 residues. The V end was cut by 0 bases, the J end by 9 bases, with 9 bases between. CDR3 bases: TGCGCCAGCAGCCAAGAGAGTGAGGGCATTCAGTACTTC. This encodes CASSQESEGIQYF.

The chain has TRBV27 and TRBJ2-4; D possibly corresponds to TRBD2 (6 bases). This CDR3 region has 16 residues. Germline lookup yields CDR1 MNHEY and CDR2 SMNVEV (reference sequence). Trimming took 6 bases from V and 4 from J, leaving 19 bases between them. The CDR3 DNA sequence: TGTGCCAGCAGGCCCCTCGCGACTAGTGAGAAAAACATTCAGTACTTC. Its protein product is CASRPLATSEKNIQYF.

This clone was observed a single time. This chain joins TRBV4-3 and TRBJ2-7, with D maybe TRBD1 (6 bases). The CDR3 has 15 amino acids. V lost 0 bases, J lost 0 bases, and 9 bases lay in between. Looked up from germline, CDR1 is LGHNA and CDR2 is YSLEER. As DNA, the CDR3 is TGCGCCAGCAGCCAAGATTACAGGGACTCCTACGAGCAGTACTTC. Protein product: CASSQDYRDSYEQYF.

The V gene is TRBV19, the J gene TRBJ2-7, with D possibly matching TRBD2 (5 bases). Germline loops: CDR1 LNHDA, CDR2 SQIVND (reference sequence). V was cut by 5 bases and J by 7 bases, with 21 bases left in between. CDR3 length: 15 amino acids. CDR3 sequence (DNA): TGTGCCAGTAGTCACGCGAGCGGATGGAGTGGTGAGCAGTACTTC. Its translation: CASSHASGWSGEQYF. The full variable domain, completed using reference TRBV19 and TRBJ2-7, is DGGITQSPKYLFRKEGQNVTLSCEQNLNHDAMYWYRQDPGQGLRLIYYSQIVNDFQKGDIAEGYSVSREKKESFPLTVTSAQKNPTAFYLCASSHASGWSGEQYFGPGTRLTVT.

This chain connects TRBV19 to TRBJ2-3; unclear D gene. Germline V CDR1 and CDR2: LNHDA, SQIVND (reference sequence). Trimming cost V 1 base and J 0 bases, with 5 bases left between them. The CDR3 sequence is 14 residues long. CDR3 protein: CASSIGPSTDTQYF. Written as DNA, the CDR3 is TGTGCCAGTAGTATAGGACCAAGCACAGATACGCAGTATTTT.

The V gene is TRBV5-1, the J gene TRBJ2-1, with 9 bases fitting TRBD2. Losses at the gene ends were 3 bases for V and 8 bases for J; bases not matched to a gene: 12. From germline, CDR1 is SGHRS and CDR2 YFSETQ. The CDR3 extends over 16 amino acids. As DNA, the CDR3 is TGCGCCAGCAGCTCCGGGGGAGCGGGAGGATATTATGAGCAGTTCTTC. As protein: CASSSGGAGGYYEQFF.

The chain recombines TRBV28 with TRBJ1-1; D is perhaps TRBD1 (5 bases). Looked up from germline, CDR1 is MDHEN and CDR2 is SYDVKM. V lost 2 bases to trimming and J lost 1 base, with 17 bases between them. This CDR3 is 17 amino acids long. CDR3 DNA: TGTGCCAGCAGTTTACACCGCCTGCGACAGAAGAACACTGAAGCTTTCTTT. It is translated as CASSLHRLRQKNTEAFF.

The chain has TRBV7-8 and TRBJ2-1; D unresolved. Germline CDR1 and CDR2: SGHVS and FQNEAQ. The V and J ends lost 0 bases and 7 bases respectively, with 7 bases between them. This CDR3 region has 13 residues. The CDR3: CASSLAVWNEQFF. The CDR3 bases are TGTGCCAGCAGCTTAGCGGTGTGGAATGAGCAGTTCTTC. The full variable domain, in which reference TRBV7-8 and TRBJ2-1 provide the parts outside the CDR3, is GAGVSQSPRYKVAKRGQDVALRCDPISGHVSLFWYQQALGQGPEFLTYFQNEAQLDKSGLPSDRFFAERPEGSVSTLKIQRTQQEDSAVYLCASSLAVWNEQFFGPGTRLTVL.